Here is one T cell receptor beta chain with its context. The antigen remains undetermined. Donors sampled were nominally healthy, though unrecorded immune exposures were likely. This record comes from a study of cytomegalovirus exposure and HLA in healthy donors. V trimming: 5 bases; J trimming: 4 bases; junction bases outside the gene matches: 11. This CDR3 has 16 residues. CDR1 is SGHTA, CDR2 FQGNSA, per germline. General study points: It was reported that the classifier diagnosed cytomegalovirus status with high specificity and sensitivity in both the original and validation cohorts. In vitro testing confirmed a few CMV-associated chains as specific for CMV antigens.

PCR used 60 Vbeta primers and 13 Jbeta primers. Only in-frame clones appear in the TCRdb table, and some are missing; sequencing was by immunoSEQ multiplex PCR. The sample includes under 150,000 clones, around 75% of them seen just once. The chain carries TRBV7-2 and TRBJ2-1; 7 positions match TRBD2. The source of this sequence is a female donor in good health and CMV-seronegative. The sequenced material came from PBMCs. The CDR3 loop reads CASSLGEGTTYNEQFF. The CDR3 nucleotides read TGTGCCAGCAGCCTAGGAGAGGGGACTACGTACAATGAGCAGTTCTTC.